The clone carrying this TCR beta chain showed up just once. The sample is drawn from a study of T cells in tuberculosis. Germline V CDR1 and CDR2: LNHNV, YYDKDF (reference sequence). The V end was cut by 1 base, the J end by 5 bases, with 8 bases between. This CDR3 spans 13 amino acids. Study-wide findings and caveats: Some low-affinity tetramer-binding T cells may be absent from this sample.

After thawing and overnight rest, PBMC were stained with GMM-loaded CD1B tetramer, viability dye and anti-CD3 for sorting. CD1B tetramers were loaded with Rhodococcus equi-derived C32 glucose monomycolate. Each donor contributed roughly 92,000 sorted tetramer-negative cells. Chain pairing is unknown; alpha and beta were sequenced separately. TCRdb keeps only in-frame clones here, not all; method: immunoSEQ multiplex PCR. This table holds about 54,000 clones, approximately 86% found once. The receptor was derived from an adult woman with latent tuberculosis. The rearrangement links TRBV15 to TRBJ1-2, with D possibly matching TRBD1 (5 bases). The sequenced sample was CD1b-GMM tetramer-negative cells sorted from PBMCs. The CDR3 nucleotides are TGTGCCACCAGCAGAGGGGGCGCGTATGGCTACACCTTC. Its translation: CATSRGGAYGYTF.